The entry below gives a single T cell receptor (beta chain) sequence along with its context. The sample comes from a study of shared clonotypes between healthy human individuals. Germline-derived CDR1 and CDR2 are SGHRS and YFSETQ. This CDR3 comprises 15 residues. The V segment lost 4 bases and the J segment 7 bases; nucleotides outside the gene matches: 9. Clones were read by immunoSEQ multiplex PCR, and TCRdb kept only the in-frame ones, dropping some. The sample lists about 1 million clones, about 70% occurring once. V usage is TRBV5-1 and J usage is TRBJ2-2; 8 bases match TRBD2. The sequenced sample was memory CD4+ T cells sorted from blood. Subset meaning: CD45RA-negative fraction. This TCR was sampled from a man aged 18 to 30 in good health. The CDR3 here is CASSPGTRTGGELFF. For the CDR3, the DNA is TGCGCCAGCAGCCCCGGGACTAGGACCGGCGGGGAGCTGTTTTTT.